These 8 T cell receptor beta chains were all obtained from the same sample, sequenced in a study of blood T cell repertoires in COVID-19 (dated by TCRdb to the early 2020s). Library construction relied on the immunoSEQ multiplex PCR assay. TCRdb holds this immuneACCESS table with in-frame rearrangements only. Some clones are missing; in checked studies, unresolved V genes explain under half, and the rest has no known cause. This sample holds about 60,000 clones; 80% to 95% were observed only once. The ten largest clones represent under 2.5% of the sample. Sequencing input: peripheral blood. These receptors all stem from a man aged 55 to 70 with acute or convalescent COVID-19.

The V gene is TRBV7-9, the J gene TRBJ1-5; 8 bases line up with TRBD1. Losses at the gene ends were 4 bases for V and 4 bases for J; bases not matched to a gene: 6. The CDR3 has 15 residues. Germline CDR1 is SEHNR and CDR2 is FQNEAQ (reference sequence). CDR3 in DNA: TGTGCCAGCAGCTCAGAGACAGGGGTTAATCAGCCCCAGCATTTT. Translated: CASSSETGVNQPQHF.

The chain combines TRBV24-1 with TRBJ1-1, with D uncertain. The germline CDR1 and CDR2 sequences are KGHDR and SFDVKD. The CDR3 has 14 amino acids. V was shortened by 7 bases and J by 3 bases, with 14 bases between the two germline ends. The DNA for the CDR3 is TGTGCCACCAGGGCAGGAGGCGAGGACACTGAAGCTTTCTTT. It is translated as CATRAGGEDTEAFF.

CDR3 loop: CASSPTSDEQYF. The CDR3 nucleotides read TGTGCCAGCAGTCCTACTAGCGACGAGCAGTACTTC. The chain employs TRBV12-3 or TRBV12-4 and TRBJ2-7; 7 nucleotides agree with TRBD2. This CDR3 comprises 12 residues. V trimming: 5 bases; J trimming: 5 bases; junction bases outside the gene matches: 3.

The chain joins TRBV28 to TRBJ2-7; D is possibly TRBD1 (5 bases). Trimming removed 7 bases at V and 3 bases at J, with 10 bases between. The CDR3 contains 12 residues. Germline loops: CDR1 MDHEN, CDR2 SYDVKM. The CDR3 DNA is TGTGCCAGCAATACAGGCTACTACGAGCAGTACTTC. It translates to CASNTGYYEQYF.

This rearrangement joins TRBV11-3 to TRBJ2-3; no firm D call. The V end was cut by 5 bases, the J end by 0 bases, with 12 bases between. This CDR3 has 15 amino acids. Per germline, CDR1 SGHNT and CDR2 YENEEA. Here the CDR3 DNA reads TGTGCCAGCAGCCGAGAAGTATTTAGCACAGATACGCAGTATTTT. The encoded protein is CASSREVFSTDTQYF. Drawing the rest from reference TRBV11-3 and TRBJ2-3, the complete variable domain is EAGVVQSPRYKIIEKKQPVAFWCNPISGHNTLYWYLQNLGQGPELLIRYENEEAVDDSQLPKDRFSAERLKGVDSTLKIQPAELGDSAVYLCASSREVFSTDTQYFGPGTRLTVL.

The chain has TRBV15 and TRBJ2-5; 7 nucleotides line up with TRBD2. With V trimmed by 3 bases and J by 5 bases, 3 bases remained unmatched. Germline CDR1 reads LNHNV; CDR2 reads YYDKDF (reference sequence). This CDR3 region has 13 residues. CDR3: CATSRDSGETQYF. The CDR3 DNA reads as TGTGCCACCAGCAGGGATAGCGGGGAGACCCAGTACTTC.

This clone has just a few counts. This chain joins TRBV19 and TRBJ2-2, with 7 positions matching TRBD1. Germline V gives CDR1 LNHDA, CDR2 SQIVND (reference sequence). The CDR3 length is 15 residues. V was clipped by 5 bases and J by 0 bases; unmatched bases: 3. The CDR3: CASSSGQSNTGELFF. The CDR3 DNA reads TGTGCCAGTAGTTCGGGACAGTCGAACACCGGGGAGCTGTTTTTT.

V is TRBV28 and J is TRBJ1-5, with 9 bases matching TRBD1. V was clipped by 5 bases and J by 3 bases; unmatched bases: 5. This CDR3 is built from 15 residues. Per the germline V gene, CDR1 is MDHEN and CDR2 is SYDVKM. The CDR3 DNA follows: TGTGCCAGCAGTGGGACAGGGCGGACCAATCAGCCCCAGCATTTT. It is translated as CASSGTGRTNQPQHF.